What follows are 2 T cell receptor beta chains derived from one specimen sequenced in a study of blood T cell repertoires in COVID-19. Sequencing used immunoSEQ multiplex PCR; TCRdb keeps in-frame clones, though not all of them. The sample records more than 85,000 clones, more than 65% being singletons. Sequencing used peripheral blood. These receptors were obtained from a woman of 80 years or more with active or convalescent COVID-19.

CDR3: CASSELTGSSYNEQFF. The CDR3 DNA sequence: TGTGCCAGCAGTGAATTAACCGGGAGCTCCTACAATGAGCAGTTCTTC. The gene calls are TRBV25-1 and TRBJ2-1; possible D gene TRBD2, 6 bases. Trimming cost V 1 base and J 0 bases, with 10 bases left between them. The CDR3 runs 16 residues. Germline assignment: CDR1 MGHDK and CDR2 SYGVNS. The variable domain in full, with the rest retrieved from reference TRBV25-1 and TRBJ2-1, is EADIYQTPRYLVIGTGKKITLECSQTMGHDKMYWYQQDPGMELHLIHYSYGVNSTEKGDLSSESTVSRIRTEHFPLTLESARPSHTSQYLCASSELTGSSYNEQFFGPGTRLTVL.

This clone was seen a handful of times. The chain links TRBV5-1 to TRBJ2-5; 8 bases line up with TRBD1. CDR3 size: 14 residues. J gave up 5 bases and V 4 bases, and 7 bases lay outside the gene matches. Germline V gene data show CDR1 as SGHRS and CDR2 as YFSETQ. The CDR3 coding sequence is TGCGCCAGCAGCGTCCAGGGGGCGGCGGAGACCCAGTACTTC. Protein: CASSVQGAAETQYF.